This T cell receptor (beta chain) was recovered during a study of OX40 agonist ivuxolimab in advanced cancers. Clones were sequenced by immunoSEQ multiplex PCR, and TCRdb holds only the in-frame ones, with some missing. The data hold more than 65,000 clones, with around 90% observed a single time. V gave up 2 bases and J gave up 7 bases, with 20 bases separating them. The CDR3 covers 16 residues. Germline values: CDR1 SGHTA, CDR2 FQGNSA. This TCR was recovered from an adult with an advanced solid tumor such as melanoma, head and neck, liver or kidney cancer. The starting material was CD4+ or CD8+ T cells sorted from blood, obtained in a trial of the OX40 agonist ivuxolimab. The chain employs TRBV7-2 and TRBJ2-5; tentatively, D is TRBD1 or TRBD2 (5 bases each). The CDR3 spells CASSLKARVTRGTQYF. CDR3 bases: TGTGCCAGCAGCTTAAAGGCCAGAGTAACGAGGGGGACCCAGTACTTC.